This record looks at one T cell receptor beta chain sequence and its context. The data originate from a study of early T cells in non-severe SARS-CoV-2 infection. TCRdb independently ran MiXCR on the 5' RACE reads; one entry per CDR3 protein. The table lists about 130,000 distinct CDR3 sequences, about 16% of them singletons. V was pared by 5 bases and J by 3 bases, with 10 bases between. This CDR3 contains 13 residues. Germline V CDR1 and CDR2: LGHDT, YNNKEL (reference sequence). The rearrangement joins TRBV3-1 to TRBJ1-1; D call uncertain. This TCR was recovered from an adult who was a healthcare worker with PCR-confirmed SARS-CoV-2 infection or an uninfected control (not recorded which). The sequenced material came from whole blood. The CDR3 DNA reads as TGTGCCAGCAGCTTTCGGGTCCACACTGAAGCTTTCTTT. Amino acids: CASSFRVHTEAFF.